The clone carrying this T cell receptor (beta chain) has more than one count but fewer than ten. Its antigen is still unknown. The data stem from a study of response to subunit inactivated influenza vaccine. Study results and limitations: Authors suggested that a seasonal influenza vaccination recruits few new T cells each time.

TCRdb redid the calling of the RT-PCR reads with MiXCR, one entry per CDR3 protein. The sample lists about 780,000 distinct CDR3 sequences, under 20% seen once, with about a tenth in the top ten. The clonotype comes from a man aged 45-65 years who received an inactivated influenza vaccine. This specimen was PBMCs from blood, taken about 5 days after vaccination.

The CDR3 nucleotides read TGCAGTGCTAGAGAAGGGGTAACCGACCTATACGAGCAGTACTTC. This sequence encodes CSAREGVTDLYEQYF. The gene calls are TRBV20-1 and TRBJ2-7; D possibly corresponds to TRBD1 (5 bases). Trimming cost V 0 bases and J 4 bases, with 16 bases left between them. Germline loops: CDR1 DFQATT, CDR2 SNEGSKA (reference sequence). The CDR3 has 15 residues.